The present entry profiles one TCR beta chain with its context. The germline gives CDR1 SNHLY, CDR2 FYNNEI. V was shortened by 6 bases and J by 10 bases, with 10 bases between the two germline ends. This CDR3 contains 11 residues. The source of the sample is a study of control samples from healthy donors and cancer patients. Data came from immunoSEQ multiplex PCR; TCRdb stores just in-frame clones and leaves some out. The data hold about 410,000 clones, with about 93% observed a single time. The clonotype originates from a man aged 40-49 years with head and neck cancer. The J gene is TRBJ1-5, the V gene TRBV2; possible D gene TRBD1, 5 bases. Sequencing used PBMCs. The CDR3 region has the DNA TGTGCCAGCAGGTGGGGGGGACCCCAGCATTTT. It translates to CASRWGGPQHF.